The sample holds a few counts of the clone carrying this T cell receptor (beta chain). In germline, CDR1 is MNHNS, CDR2 SASEGT. This CDR3 is 14 amino acids long. The trim removed 5 bases at V and 3 bases at J, leaving 3 bases unmatched. Using RNA transcripts as the source, TCR beta CDR3 regions were amplified. Carried out on the TCR CDR3, a first-round RT-PCR used the HTBI primer set. TCRdb re-analysed the multiplex PCR reads in MiXCR, keeping a single row per CDR3 protein. The sample yields a few hundred thousand distinct CDR3 sequences, approximately 15% seen once. The sample originates from a study of T cells in Graves' hyperthyroidism and ophthalmopathy. Patients were excluded for uncontrolled infection, other autoimmune disease, pregnancy or lactation.

The TCR comes from a woman between 18 and 29 years old with Graves' hyperthyroidism. The chain employs TRBV6-1 and TRBJ2-2; 7 bases align to TRBD1. Sample: blood. The CDR3 is CASSRDSYTGELFF. In DNA, the CDR3 is TGTGCCAGCAGTAGGGACAGCTACACCGGGGAGCTGTTTTTT.